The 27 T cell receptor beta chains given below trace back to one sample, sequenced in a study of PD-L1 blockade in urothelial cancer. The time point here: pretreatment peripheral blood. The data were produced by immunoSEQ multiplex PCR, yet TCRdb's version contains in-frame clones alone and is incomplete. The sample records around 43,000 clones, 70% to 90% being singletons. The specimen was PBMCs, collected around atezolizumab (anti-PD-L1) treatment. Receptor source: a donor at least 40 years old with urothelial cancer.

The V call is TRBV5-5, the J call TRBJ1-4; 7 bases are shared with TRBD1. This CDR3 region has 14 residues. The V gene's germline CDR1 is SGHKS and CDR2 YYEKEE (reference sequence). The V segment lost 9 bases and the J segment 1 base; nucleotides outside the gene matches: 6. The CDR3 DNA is TGTGCCACCTCGGACAGGAGAACTAATGAAAAACTGTTTTTT. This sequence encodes CATSDRRTNEKLFF.

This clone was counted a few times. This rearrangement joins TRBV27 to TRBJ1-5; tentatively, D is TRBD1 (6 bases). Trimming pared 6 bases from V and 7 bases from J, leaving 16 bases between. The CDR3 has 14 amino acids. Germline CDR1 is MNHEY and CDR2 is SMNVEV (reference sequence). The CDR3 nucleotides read TGTGCCAGCAGGGGGGCCCTAGGGGCGCAGCCCCAGCATTTT. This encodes CASRGALGAQPQHF.

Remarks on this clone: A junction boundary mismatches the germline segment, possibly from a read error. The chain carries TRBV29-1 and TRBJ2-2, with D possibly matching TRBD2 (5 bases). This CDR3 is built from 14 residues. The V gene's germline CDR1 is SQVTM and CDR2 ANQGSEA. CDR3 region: CSAEVSAGTGELFF. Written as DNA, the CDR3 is TGCAGCGCTGAAGTGTCGGCGGGCACCGGGGAGCTGTTTTTT.

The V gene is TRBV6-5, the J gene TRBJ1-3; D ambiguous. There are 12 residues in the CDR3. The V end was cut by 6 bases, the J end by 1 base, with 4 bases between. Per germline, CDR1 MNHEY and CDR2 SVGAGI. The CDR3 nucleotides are TGTGCCAGCAGCGGGTCTGGAAACACCATATATTTT. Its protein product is CASSGSGNTIYF.

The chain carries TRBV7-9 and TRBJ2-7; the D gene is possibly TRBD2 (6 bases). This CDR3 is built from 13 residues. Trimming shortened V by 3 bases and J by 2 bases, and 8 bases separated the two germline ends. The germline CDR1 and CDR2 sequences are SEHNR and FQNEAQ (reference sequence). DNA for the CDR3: TGTGCCAGCAGCTTCGGGAGACCCTACGAGCAGTACTTC. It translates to CASSFGRPYEQYF.

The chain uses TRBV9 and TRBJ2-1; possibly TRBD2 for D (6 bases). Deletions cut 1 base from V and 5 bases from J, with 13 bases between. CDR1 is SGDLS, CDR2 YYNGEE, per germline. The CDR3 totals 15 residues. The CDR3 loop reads CASSVFGSGHNEQFF. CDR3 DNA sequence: TGTGCCAGCAGCGTATTCGGTAGCGGCCACAATGAGCAGTTCTTC.

The chain's CDR3 is CASSSWGQAPLGYTF. CDR3 DNA: TGTGCCAGCAGCTCGTGGGGACAGGCCCCACTGGGCTACACCTTC. The chain employs TRBV5-8 and TRBJ1-2, with 8 bases matching TRBD1. Losses at the gene ends were 3 bases for V and 8 bases for J; bases not matched to a gene: 12. The germline V gene encodes CDR1 SGHTS and CDR2 YDEGEE. CDR3 length: 15 residues.

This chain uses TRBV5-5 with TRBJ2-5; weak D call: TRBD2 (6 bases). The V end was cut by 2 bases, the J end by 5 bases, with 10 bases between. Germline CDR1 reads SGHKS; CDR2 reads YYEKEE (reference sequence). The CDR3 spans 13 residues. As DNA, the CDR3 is TGTGCCAGCAGCTTCGGGGGTGGTGAGACCCAGTACTTC. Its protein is CASSFGGGETQYF. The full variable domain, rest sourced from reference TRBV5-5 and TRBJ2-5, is DAGVTQSPTHLIKTRGQQVTLRCSPISGHKSVSWYQQVLGQGPQFIFQYYEKEERGRGNFPDRFSARQFPNYSSELNVNALLLGDSALYLCASSFGGGETQYFGPGTRLLVL.

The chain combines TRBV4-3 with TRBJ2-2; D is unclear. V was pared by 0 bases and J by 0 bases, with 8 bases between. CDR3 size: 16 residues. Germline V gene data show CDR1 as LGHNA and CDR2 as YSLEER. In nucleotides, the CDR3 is TGCGCCAGCAGCCAAGATTACGGTTCGAACACCGGGGAGCTGTTTTTT. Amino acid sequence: CASSQDYGSNTGELFF.

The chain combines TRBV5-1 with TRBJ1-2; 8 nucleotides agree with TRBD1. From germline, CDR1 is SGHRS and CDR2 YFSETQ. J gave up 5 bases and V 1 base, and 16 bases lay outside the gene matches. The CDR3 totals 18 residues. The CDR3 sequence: CASSLRADRAPDGYGYTF. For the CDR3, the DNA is TGCGCCAGCAGCTTGAGGGCGGACAGGGCCCCTGATGGGTATGGCTACACCTTC.

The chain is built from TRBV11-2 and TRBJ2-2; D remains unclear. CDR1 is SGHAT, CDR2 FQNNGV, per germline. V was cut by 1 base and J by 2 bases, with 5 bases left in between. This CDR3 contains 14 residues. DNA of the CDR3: TGTGCCAGCAGCTTAGGGCAAAACACCGGGGAGCTGTTTTTT. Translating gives CASSLGQNTGELFF.

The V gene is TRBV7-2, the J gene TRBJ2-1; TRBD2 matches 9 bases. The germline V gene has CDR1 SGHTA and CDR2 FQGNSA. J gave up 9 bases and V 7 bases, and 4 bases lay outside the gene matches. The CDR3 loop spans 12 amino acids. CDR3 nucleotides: TGTGCCAGCACCGCGGGGGGGGGTGAGCAGTTCTTC. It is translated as CASTAGGGEQFF.

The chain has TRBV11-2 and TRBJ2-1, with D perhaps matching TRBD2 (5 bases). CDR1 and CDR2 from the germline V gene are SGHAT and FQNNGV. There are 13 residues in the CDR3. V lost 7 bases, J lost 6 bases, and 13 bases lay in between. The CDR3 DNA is TGTGCCAGCACCCTATTTCGGGGCAATGAGCAGTTCTTC. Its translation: CASTLFRGNEQFF.

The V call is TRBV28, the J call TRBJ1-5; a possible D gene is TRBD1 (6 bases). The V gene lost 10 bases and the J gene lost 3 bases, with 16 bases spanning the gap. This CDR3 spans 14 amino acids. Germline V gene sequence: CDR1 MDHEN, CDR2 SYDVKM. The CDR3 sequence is CATIFPGANQPQHF. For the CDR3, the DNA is TGTGCCACCATATTCCCAGGGGCCAATCAGCCCCAGCATTTT.

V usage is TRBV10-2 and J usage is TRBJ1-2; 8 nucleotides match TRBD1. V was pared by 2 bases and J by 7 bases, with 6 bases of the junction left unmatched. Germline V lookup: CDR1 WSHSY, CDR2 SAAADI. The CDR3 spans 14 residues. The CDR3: CASSEGQGTSGYTF. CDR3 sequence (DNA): TGCGCCAGCAGTGAGGGACAGGGCACCTCTGGCTACACCTTC.

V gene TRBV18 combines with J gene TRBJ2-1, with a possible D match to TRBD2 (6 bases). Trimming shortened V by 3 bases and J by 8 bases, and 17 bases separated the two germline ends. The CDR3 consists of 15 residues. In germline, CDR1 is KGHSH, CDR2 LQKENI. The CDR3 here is CASSPRLVLTDEQFF. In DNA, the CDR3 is TGTGCCAGCTCACCTCGACTAGTCCTTACGGATGAGCAGTTCTTC.

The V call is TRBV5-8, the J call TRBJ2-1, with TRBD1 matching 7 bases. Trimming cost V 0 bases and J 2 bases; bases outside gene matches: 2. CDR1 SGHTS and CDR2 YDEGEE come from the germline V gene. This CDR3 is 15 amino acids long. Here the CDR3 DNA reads TGTGCCAGCAGCTTGGGACAGGGACCCTACAATGAGCAGTTCTTC. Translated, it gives CASSLGQGPYNEQFF.

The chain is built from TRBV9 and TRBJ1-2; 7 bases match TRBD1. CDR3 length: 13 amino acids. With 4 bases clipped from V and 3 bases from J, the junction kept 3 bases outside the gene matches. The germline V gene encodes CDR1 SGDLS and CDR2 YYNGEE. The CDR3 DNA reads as TGTGCCAGCAGCCGGGACAGCGACTATGGCTACACCTTC. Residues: CASSRDSDYGYTF.

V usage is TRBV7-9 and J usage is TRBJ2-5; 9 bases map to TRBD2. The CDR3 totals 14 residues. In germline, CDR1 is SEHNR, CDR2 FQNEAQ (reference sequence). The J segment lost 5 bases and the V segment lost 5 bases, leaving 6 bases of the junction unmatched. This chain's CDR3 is CASSRGGVGETQYF. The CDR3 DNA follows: TGTGCCAGCAGCCGCGGGGGGGTTGGGGAGACCCAGTACTTC. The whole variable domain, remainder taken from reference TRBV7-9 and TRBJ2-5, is DTGVSQNPRHKITKRGQNVTFRCDPISEHNRLYWYRQTLGQGPEFLTYFQNEAQLEKSRLLSDRFSAERPKGSFSTLEIQRTEQGDSAMYLCASSRGGVGETQYFGPGTRLLVL.

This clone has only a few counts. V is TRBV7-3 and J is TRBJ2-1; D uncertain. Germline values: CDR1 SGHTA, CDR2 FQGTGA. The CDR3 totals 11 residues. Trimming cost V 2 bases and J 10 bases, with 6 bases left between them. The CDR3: CASSLGREQFF. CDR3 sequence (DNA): TGTGCCAGCAGCTTAGGCAGAGAGCAGTTCTTC.

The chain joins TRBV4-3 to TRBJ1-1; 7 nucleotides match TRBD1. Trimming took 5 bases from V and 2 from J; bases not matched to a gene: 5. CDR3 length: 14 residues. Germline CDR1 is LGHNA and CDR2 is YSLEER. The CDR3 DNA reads TGCGCCAGCAGCGTCTACAGGGGAAACACTGAAGCTTTCTTT. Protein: CASSVYRGNTEAFF.

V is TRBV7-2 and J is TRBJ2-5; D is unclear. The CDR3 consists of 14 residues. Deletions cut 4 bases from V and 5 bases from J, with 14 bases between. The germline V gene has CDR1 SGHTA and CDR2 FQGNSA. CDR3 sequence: CASSSMAPPETQYF. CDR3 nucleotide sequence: TGTGCCAGCAGCTCAATGGCACCCCCGGAGACCCAGTACTTC.

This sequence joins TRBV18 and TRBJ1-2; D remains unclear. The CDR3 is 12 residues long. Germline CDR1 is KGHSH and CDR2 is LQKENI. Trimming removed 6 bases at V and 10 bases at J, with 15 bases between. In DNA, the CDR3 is TGTGCCAGCTCCCCCCTTGGGGAGGTCTACACCTTC. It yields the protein CASSPLGEVYTF.

The CDR3 coding sequence is TGTGCCACCAGCAGGGCGGCGGTGGGGACCCAGTACTTC. Translating it yields CATSRAAVGTQYF. The chain combines TRBV15 with TRBJ2-5; no firm D call. CDR3 length: 13 residues. Deletions cut 3 bases from V and 7 bases from J, with 12 bases between. From germline, CDR1 is LNHNV and CDR2 YYDKDF (reference sequence).

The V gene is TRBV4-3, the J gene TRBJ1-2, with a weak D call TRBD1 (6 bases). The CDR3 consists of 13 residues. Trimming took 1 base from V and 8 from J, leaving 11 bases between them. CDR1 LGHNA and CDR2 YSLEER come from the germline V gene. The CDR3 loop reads CASSQAGTPGYTF. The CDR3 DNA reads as TGCGCCAGCAGCCAAGCGGGGACACCCGGCTACACCTTC.

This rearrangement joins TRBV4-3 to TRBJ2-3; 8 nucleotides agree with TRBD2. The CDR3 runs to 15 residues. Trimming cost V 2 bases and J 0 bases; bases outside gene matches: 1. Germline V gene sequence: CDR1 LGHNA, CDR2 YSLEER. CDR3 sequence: CASSQLAGSTDTQYF. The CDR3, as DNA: TGCGCCAGCAGCCAATTAGCGGGGAGCACAGATACGCAGTATTTT.

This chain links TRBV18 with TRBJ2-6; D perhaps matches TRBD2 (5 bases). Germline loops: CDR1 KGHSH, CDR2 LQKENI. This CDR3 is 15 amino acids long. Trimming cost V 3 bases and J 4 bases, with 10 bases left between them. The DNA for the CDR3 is TGTGCCAGCTCACCGAGTAGGAGGGGGGCCAACGTCCTGACTTTC. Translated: CASSPSRRGANVLTF.